The 21 T cell receptor beta chains below all came from one sample that was sequenced in a study of T cells in narcolepsy (dated by TCRdb to the late 2010s). Library prep was done by the immunoSEQ multiplex PCR assay. Not all clones reach the TCRdb copy of this immuneACCESS table, which keeps in-frame sequences only. Checked studies attribute under half of the gap to unresolved V genes and leave the rest unexplained. Within this sample are about 15,000 clones, with approximately 85% of them counted one time only. The ten largest clonotypes hold 30% to 45% of the sample. The sample taken for sequencing was memory (CD45RA-) CD4+ T cells from blood. What this sample's cell subset or site label stands for: memory T cells sorted ex vivo from peripheral blood. Source of these receptors: a human donor in good health.

The rearrangement joins TRBV9 to TRBJ2-2, with a weak D call TRBD1 (5 bases). Germline-derived CDR1 and CDR2 are SGDLS and YYNGEE. V lost 4 bases and J lost 6, with 16 bases in between. The CDR3 has 15 amino acids. The CDR3 spells CASSQAGWLAGELFF. CDR3 nucleotide sequence: TGTGCCAGCAGCCAGGCAGGGTGGCTCGCCGGGGAGCTGTTTTTT.

The rearrangement joins TRBV11-1 to TRBJ1-2, with D possibly TRBD1 on 5 matching bases. Trimming took off 1 base at V and 3 bases at J, with 12 bases between the two ends. CDR3 length equals 15 residues. The germline CDR1 and CDR2 sequences are SGHAT and FQDESV (reference sequence). The CDR3 loop reads CASSLEGAPYYGYTF. The DNA of the CDR3 is TGTGCCAGCAGCTTAGAAGGGGCGCCGTACTATGGCTACACCTTC.

This chain uses TRBV2 with TRBJ2-2; D unclear. Trimming removed 6 bases from V and 4 bases from J, with 9 bases in between. Looked up from germline, CDR1 is SNHLY and CDR2 is FYNNEI. The CDR3 has 13 amino acids. CDR3 in DNA: TGTGCCAGCAGCCCTCACCCCACCGGGGAGCTGTTTTTT. It specifies CASSPHPTGELFF.

The chain recombines TRBV5-6 with TRBJ1-4; D possibly corresponds to TRBD1 (5 bases). The V gene's germline CDR1 is SGHDT and CDR2 YYEEEE. The CDR3 runs to 15 residues. Trimming stripped 4 bases from V and 3 bases from J, with 13 bases between. In nucleotides, the CDR3 is TGTGCCAGCAGCCTACCGGGGGAGGCTAATGAAAAACTGTTTTTT. Amino acid sequence: CASSLPGEANEKLFF.

This clone turned up a few times. The V call is TRBV7-2, the J call TRBJ1-4; D is unclear. Germline V CDR1 and CDR2: SGHTA, FQGNSA. CDR3 length equals 11 residues. Trimming cost V 3 bases and J 8 bases, with 4 bases left between them. The CDR3 coding sequence is TGTGCCAGCAGCTTTCAGGAAAAACTGTTTTTT. It codes for CASSFQEKLFF.

The CDR3 protein is CASSPGSGGDETQYF. CDR3 DNA sequence: TGTGCCAGCAGCCCGGGAAGCGGGGGGGATGAGACCCAGTACTTC. The rearrangement links TRBV4-2 to TRBJ2-5; TRBD2 matches at 10 bases. Germline V lookup: CDR1 LGHNA, CDR2 YNFKEQ. After removal of 4 bases from V and 5 bases from J, the junction contained 7 bases not matched to a gene. The CDR3 spans 15 residues.

The chain is built from TRBV19 and TRBJ1-5; TRBD1 is a possible D gene (5 bases). Germline values: CDR1 LNHDA, CDR2 SQIVND (reference sequence). V was clipped by 7 bases and J by 6 bases, with 16 bases between them. The CDR3 contains 14 residues. CDR3 coding DNA: TGTGCCAGTAAAGAACGGGGACTGGGTCAGCCCCAGCATTTT. It is translated as CASKERGLGQPQHF.

This chain uses TRBV30 with TRBJ1-5; D unresolved. Germline lookup yields CDR1 GTSNPN and CDR2 SVGIG (reference sequence). The CDR3 consists of 15 residues. V was trimmed by 2 bases and J by 3 bases, leaving 14 bases between them. CDR3 region: CAWSPPWGINQPQHF. CDR3 DNA: TGTGCCTGGAGTCCCCCGTGGGGAATCAATCAGCCCCAGCATTTT.

The CDR3 bases are TGCGCCAGCAGCCGGACGACAGGAGTAAACACTGAAGCTTTCTTT. Protein: CASSRTTGVNTEAFF. This chain joins TRBV5-1 and TRBJ1-1; tentatively, D is TRBD1 (6 bases). V was clipped by 4 bases and J by 2 bases, with 15 bases between them. Germline CDR1 is SGHRS and CDR2 is YFSETQ. This CDR3 spans 15 amino acids. Filled out from reference TRBV5-1 and TRBJ1-1, the complete variable domain reads KAGVTQTPRYLIKTRGQQVTLSCSPISGHRSVSWYQQTPGQGLQFLFEYFSETQRNKGNFPGRFSGRQFSNSRSEMNVSTLELGDSALYLCASSRTTGVNTEAFFGQGTRLTVV.

V usage is TRBV5-1 and J usage is TRBJ2-5, with D possibly matching TRBD1 (6 bases). From germline, CDR1 is SGHRS and CDR2 YFSETQ. There are 15 residues in the CDR3. V lost 4 bases, J lost 2 bases, and 15 bases lay in between. The chain's CDR3 is CASSDPLGQQETQYF. The DNA for the CDR3 is TGCGCCAGCAGCGACCCCCTTGGACAGCAAGAGACCCAGTACTTC.

This chain uses TRBV27 with TRBJ2-7, with TRBD1 as a possible D gene (8 bases). CDR3 size: 18 residues. V was trimmed by 6 bases and J by 1 base, leaving 25 bases between them. The germline V gene encodes CDR1 MNHEY and CDR2 SMNVEV (reference sequence). The CDR3 region is CASRQGDLTGGRSYEQYF. The CDR3 coding sequence is TGTGCCAGCAGACAGGGGGATCTCACGGGAGGCAGGTCCTACGAGCAGTACTTC.

The V gene is TRBV4-2, the J gene TRBJ1-2; D gene uncertain. Trimming left V 1 base short and J 8 bases short, with 11 bases between. The CDR3 sequence is 13 residues long. From germline, CDR1 is LGHNA and CDR2 YNFKEQ. The CDR3 nucleotides are TGTGCCAGCAGCCAAGTGGCCGCCGGGGGCTACACCTTC. It encodes CASSQVAAGGYTF.

V gene TRBV5-5 combines with J gene TRBJ2-7; D is perhaps TRBD2 (6 bases). Trimming stripped 3 bases from V and 4 bases from J, with 14 bases between. There are 14 residues in the CDR3. Germline V gene data show CDR1 as SGHKS and CDR2 as YYEKEE (reference sequence). The CDR3 protein is CASSSRLDKYEQYF. The DNA for the CDR3 is TGTGCCAGCAGCTCCCGACTAGATAAATACGAGCAGTACTTC.

The chain combines TRBV9 with TRBJ2-1; D ambiguous. The CDR3 runs to 15 residues. Germline V lookup: CDR1 SGDLS, CDR2 YYNGEE. The V end was cut by 2 bases, the J end by 0 bases, with 9 bases between. The CDR3 bases are TGTGCCAGCAGCGTTACCGGTGTCTCCTACAATGAGCAGTTCTTC. Protein sequence: CASSVTGVSYNEQFF.

The chain employs TRBV19 and TRBJ2-7; D unresolved. The germline V and J ends were trimmed by 4 bases and 4 bases, with 17 bases remaining between them. Looked up from germline, CDR1 is LNHDA and CDR2 is SQIVND (reference sequence). The CDR3 has 15 residues. The DNA of the CDR3 is TGTGCCAGTAGTACCCGGACGGGTCCGAATTACGAGCAGTACTTC. As protein: CASSTRTGPNYEQYF.

This clone was observed a single time. This CDR3 is also generated by other DNA sequences in the sample. The rearrangement joins TRBV6-1 to TRBJ1-5, with TRBD1 matching 7 bases. The junction had 4 bases not matched to a gene; V was cut back by 6 bases and J by 5 bases. From germline, CDR1 is MNHNS and CDR2 SASEGT. This CDR3 region has 13 residues. The DNA of the CDR3 is TGTGCCAGCAGACCTACAGGGGATCAGCCCCAGCATTTT. It is translated as CASRPTGDQPQHF.

V is TRBV10-3 and J is TRBJ1-4; maybe TRBD1 (5 bases). The V gene's germline CDR1 is ENHRY and CDR2 SYGVKD. The ends were cut back, 5 bases at V and 8 bases at J, with 12 bases in the middle. The CDR3 contains 13 residues. CDR3 protein: CAISSTTDEKLFF. In DNA, the CDR3 is TGTGCCATCAGTAGCACGACAGACGAAAAACTGTTTTTT.

This clone was observed a few times. CDR3 residues: CASSASRTNGGELFF. Here the CDR3 DNA reads TGTGCCAGCAGCGCATCGAGGACCAACGGCGGGGAGCTGTTTTTT. The chain couples TRBV9 to TRBJ2-2; D unresolved. The CDR3 runs to 15 residues. With 3 bases removed from V and 7 bases from J, the gap between germline ends came to 16 bases. Looked up from germline, CDR1 is SGDLS and CDR2 is YYNGEE.

This clone was seen a few times. CDR3 in amino acids: CASSPLTGRGETQYF. CDR3 sequence (DNA): TGTGCCAGCTCACCCCTGACAGGTCGCGGAGAGACCCAGTACTTC. The J gene is TRBJ2-5, the V gene TRBV18, with D maybe TRBD1 (6 bases). The CDR3 sequence is 15 residues long. Germline CDR1 and CDR2: KGHSH and LQKENI. V was pared by 3 bases and J by 4 bases, with 15 bases between.

The CDR3: CAISGSRGLDTGELFF. The CDR3 bases are TGTGCCATCAGTGGATCTAGGGGGCTCGACACCGGGGAGCTGTTTTTT. The chain couples TRBV10-3 to TRBJ2-2; 7 bases agree with TRBD1. V lost 4 bases, J lost 3 bases, and 8 bases stayed unmatched. The CDR3 length is 16 residues. Germline CDR1 is ENHRY and CDR2 is SYGVKD.

This rearrangement joins TRBV19 to TRBJ1-2; D remains ambiguous. The CDR3 covers 12 residues. Deletions cut 5 bases from V and 6 bases from J, with 10 bases between. The V gene's germline CDR1 is LNHDA and CDR2 SQIVND (reference sequence). The CDR3 DNA follows: TGTGCCAGTAGTTCTTTGGCGGATGGCTACACCTTC. This gives the protein CASSSLADGYTF. Full variable domain (rest looked up from reference TRBV19 and TRBJ1-2): DGGITQSPKYLFRKEGQNVTLSCEQNLNHDAMYWYRQDPGQGLRLIYYSQIVNDFQKGDIAEGYSVSREKKESFPLTVTSAQKNPTAFYLCASSSLADGYTFGSGTRLTVV.